The source of this T cell receptor (beta chain) is a study of CD8 T cells in cerebrospinal fluid in Alzheimer's disease. The overall study: Clonal expansion of CSF T cells was measured with plate-based and droplet-based single-cell sequencing.

The germline V gene has CDR1 LGHNA and CDR2 YSLEER. This CDR3 has 19 residues. Overall study findings and caveats: Versus healthy subjects, Alzheimer's patients more often had clones of at least 3%.

CSF cells were profiled by 10X single-cell V(D)J and 5' expression. TCRdb reanalyzed the 10x single-cell sequencing reads and collapses them to one entry per CDR3 protein, without DNA. The sample includes just over 1,500 distinct CDR3 sequences. Concerning this clonotype: Antigen: not known.

The sample comprised cerebrospinal fluid. The rearrangement uses TRBV4-3 and TRBJ2-3; the D call of TRBD2 rests on TCRdb alone, since no DNA is present to check it. This sequence originates from a human donor in good health. CDR3 loop: CASSQETYQLAGYTDTQYF.